The 25 T cell receptor beta chains given below trace back to one sample, sequenced in a study of blood T cells in healthy people across ages. It was with a sample-barcoded 5' primer and a J-beta primer mix that a second PCR of roughly 6 to 11 cycles was run. TCRdb re-derived calls from the 5' RACE reads in MiXCR, one entry per CDR3 protein. Of under 950,000 distinct CDR3 sequences listed, roughly 20% are singletons. What was sequenced was blood. The receptors originated from a man in his sixties or seventies in good health.

The chain recombines TRBV7-2 with TRBJ1-2, with a possible D match to TRBD1 (5 bases). The length of the CDR3 is 16 residues. CDR1 is SGHTA, CDR2 FQGNSA, per germline. With 5 bases removed from V and 4 bases from J, the gap between germline ends came to 20 bases. For the CDR3, the DNA is TGTGCCAGCAGCCCCCAAGTGACAGAAAACGTCTATGGCTACACCTTC. Translation gives CASSPQVTENVYGYTF.

This chain connects TRBV4-2 to TRBJ2-1; 10 nucleotides agree with TRBD2. This CDR3 region has 20 residues. CDR1 and CDR2 from the germline V gene are LGHNA and YNFKEQ. The ends lost 0 bases at V and 4 bases at J; junction bases unmatched: 15. CDR3 loop: CASSQENSGPSGGVYNEQFF. CDR3 in DNA: TGTGCCAGCAGCCAAGAAAATTCCGGCCCCAGCGGGGGGGTGTACAATGAGCAGTTCTTC.

The chain has TRBV10-3 and TRBJ1-2, with TRBD1 matching 7 bases. This CDR3 is 13 amino acids long. J gave up 7 bases and V 5 bases, and 7 bases lay outside the gene matches. Germline V gene data show CDR1 as ENHRY and CDR2 as SYGVKD. The CDR3 region has the DNA TGTGCCATCAGTACTACAGGGGTTGGTGGCTACACCTTC. It specifies CAISTTGVGGYTF.

This chain uses TRBV12-3 or TRBV12-4 with TRBJ2-3, with 8 bases lining up with TRBD1. The V gene end was trimmed by 6 bases and the J gene end by 2 bases; junction bases not matched to a gene: 7. CDR3 length: 15 amino acids. This CDR3 is CASSTGQDYTDTQYF. The CDR3 nucleotides are TGTGCCAGCAGCACGGGACAGGACTACACAGATACGCAGTATTTT.

Concerning this clonotype itself: The conserved closing phenylalanine or tryptophan is absent in this CDR3, likely reflecting a read error. It is unclear where the CDR3 begins or ends on the DNA, so no DNA is shown, and the CDR3 is as TCRdb lists it. The V call is TRBV21-1, the J call TRBJ2-5; the table's TRBD1 call for D was not verified on the DNA. TRBV21-1 is noted as a pseudogene. Both ends counted, the CDR3 spans 11 residues. CDR3 region: CARMGRGEVYV.

This clonotype was seen a handful of times. Relative to the germline gene, one junction end is altered; a read error may explain this. The rearrangement links TRBV11-2 to TRBJ2-7, with D maybe TRBD2 (5 bases). The J call may be wrong; the DNA end is better matched by TRBJ2-5. This CDR3 has 14 residues. Germline CDR1 reads SGHAT; CDR2 reads FQNNGV. The CDR3 sequence is CTSSWSTRVETQYF. The CDR3 DNA follows: TGTACCAGCAGCTGGTCGACGAGGGTAGAGACCCAGTACTTC.

The chain uses TRBV20-1 and TRBJ1-1; D may be TRBD1 (5 bases). The CDR3 consists of 16 residues. CDR1 is DFQATT, CDR2 SNEGSKA, per germline (reference sequence). V was shortened by 2 bases and J by 3 bases, with 19 bases between the two germline ends. DNA of the CDR3: TGCAGTGCTAGACCGACAGCTAGGAGGGGTCACACTGAAGCTTTCTTT. The encoded protein is CSARPTARRGHTEAFF.

The V gene is TRBV20-1, the J gene TRBJ2-4, with D maybe TRBD1 (7 bases). CDR3 size: 16 residues. V lost 7 bases and J 0 bases, leaving 19 bases between the germline ends. CDR1 and CDR2 from the germline V gene are DFQATT and SNEGSKA (reference sequence). This chain's CDR3 is CSGRDSELLAKNIQYF. As DNA, the CDR3 is TGCAGTGGGAGGGACAGCGAACTACTAGCCAAAAACATTCAGTACTTC.

The gene calls are TRBV11-3 and TRBJ2-1; 8 nucleotides match TRBD2. From germline, CDR1 is SGHNT and CDR2 YENEEA. The CDR3 contains 15 residues. V shed 0 bases and J 7 bases; nucleotides not matched to a gene: 5. The DNA of the CDR3 is TGTGCCAGCAGCTTAGATTCGGGAGGGTTAAATGAGCAGTTCTTC. It specifies CASSLDSGGLNEQFF.

This clonotype was counted a single time. The chain recombines TRBV12-3 or TRBV12-4 with TRBJ2-3; D is unclear. The ends were cut back, 2 bases at V and 4 bases at J, with 10 bases in the middle. The CDR3 covers 14 residues. CDR3 loop: CASSLIARADTQYF. The DNA of the CDR3 is TGTGCCAGCAGTTTAATAGCCCGCGCAGATACGCAGTATTTT.

The gene calls are TRBV5-1 and TRBJ2-6, with D perhaps given as TRBD1 or TRBD2 (5 bases each). Trimming left V 7 bases short and J 0 bases short, with 23 bases between. CDR3 length equals 19 residues. Germline V gene data show CDR1 as SGHRS and CDR2 as YFSETQ. CDR3 loop: CASSKSRDRVPSGANVLTF. The CDR3 nucleotides read TGCGCCAGCTCGAAATCCCGGGACCGAGTCCCCTCTGGGGCCAACGTCCTGACTTTC.

This clonotype was seen a few times. V is TRBV30 and J is TRBJ2-3, with D maybe TRBD1 (5 bases). The V and J ends lost 0 bases and 2 bases respectively, with 9 bases between them. Germline V gene data show CDR1 as GTSNPN and CDR2 as SVGIG (reference sequence). This CDR3 has 14 residues. Here the CDR3 reads CAWSVRGHTDTQYF. CDR3 DNA: TGTGCCTGGAGTGTAAGGGGCCACACAGATACGCAGTATTTT.

The rearrangement joins TRBV20-1 to TRBJ1-3, with unresolved D. This CDR3 has 14 residues. Trimming took 7 bases from V and 0 from J, leaving 13 bases between them. CDR1 is DFQATT, CDR2 SNEGSKA, per germline (reference sequence). The CDR3 protein is CSGLGGSSGNTIYF. The CDR3 DNA reads as TGCAGTGGGCTGGGAGGGAGCTCTGGAAACACCATATATTTT.

The rearrangement links TRBV11-2 to TRBJ2-7, with 12 bases aligning to TRBD1. Looked up from germline, CDR1 is SGHAT and CDR2 is FQNNGV. This CDR3 contains 14 residues. V gave up 3 bases and J gave up 6 bases; unmatched junction bases: 3. CDR3 sequence: CASSLGTGGFEQYF. In nucleotides, the CDR3 is TGTGCCAGCAGCTTGGGGACAGGGGGCTTCGAGCAGTACTTC.

This clonotype was picked up a small number of times. The J gene is TRBJ1-2, the V gene TRBV5-6; D ambiguous. V lost 0 bases and J 10 bases, leaving 7 bases between the germline ends. This CDR3 comprises 11 residues. Germline V CDR1 and CDR2: SGHDT, YYEEEE. This CDR3 is CASSLARLYTF. The CDR3 bases are TGTGCCAGCAGCTTGGCCCGGCTCTACACCTTC. The full variable domain, completed using reference TRBV5-6 and TRBJ1-2, is DAGVTQSPTHLIKTRGQQVTLRCSPKSGHDTVSWYQQALGQGPQFIFQYYEEEERQRGNFPDRFSGHQFPNYSSELNVNALLLGDSALYLCASSLARLYTFGSGTRLTVV.

This chain joins TRBV29-1 and TRBJ1-2, with D perhaps matching TRBD1 (5 bases). V lost 5 bases to trimming and J lost 4 bases, with 14 bases between them. Germline lookup yields CDR1 SQVTM and CDR2 ANQGSEA. The CDR3 is made up of 13 amino acids. CDR3 in DNA: TGCAGCGTTATTTTCGGGACGGCCTATGGCTACACCTTC. Protein: CSVIFGTAYGYTF.

This clonotype showed up just a few times. The chain carries TRBV29-1 and TRBJ2-5, with D perhaps matching TRBD1 (5 bases). Germline CDR1 is SQVTM and CDR2 is ANQGSEA. The CDR3 is 15 amino acids. Trimming took 6 bases from V and 5 from J, leaving 22 bases between them. The CDR3 nucleotides read TGCAGCGTGGGGCGTTCGGCCCCAGCTGAGGAGACCCAGTACTTC. It codes for CSVGRSAPAEETQYF.

This rearrangement joins TRBV27 to TRBJ2-1, with D possibly TRBD1 on 6 matching bases. The germline gives CDR1 MNHEY, CDR2 SMNVEV (reference sequence). The V gene lost 5 bases and the J gene lost 8 bases, with 16 bases spanning the gap. The CDR3 covers 14 residues. CDR3 amino acids: CASSPHRVGYEQFF. In nucleotides, the CDR3 is TGTGCCAGCAGTCCCCACAGGGTGGGTTATGAGCAGTTCTTC.

This clonotype was picked up a small number of times. This rearrangement joins TRBV7-2 to TRBJ2-3; D perhaps matches TRBD2 (5 bases). The CDR3 has 16 residues. V lost 1 base, J lost 0 bases, and 11 bases lay in between. Germline assignment: CDR1 SGHTA and CDR2 FQGNSA. The CDR3 region has the DNA TGTGCCAGCAGCTTAGAAGCGCGAGGGAGCACAGATACGCAGTATTTT. Residues: CASSLEARGSTDTQYF. The full variable domain, with the rest looked up from reference TRBV7-2 and TRBJ2-3, is GAGVSQSPSNKVTEKGKDVELRCDPISGHTALYWYRQSLGQGLEFLIYFQGNSAPDKSGLPSDRFSAERTGGSVSTLTIQRTQQEDSAVYLCASSLEARGSTDTQYFGPGTRLTVL.

This clonotype came up many times. This sequence joins TRBV20-1 and TRBJ2-3; a possible D gene is TRBD2 (5 bases). The CDR3 has 14 amino acids. V lost 5 bases and J lost 8, with 20 bases in between. The V gene's germline CDR1 is DFQATT and CDR2 SNEGSKA (reference sequence). CDR3 sequence (DNA): TGCAGTGCTCCTGGACGGACGGGGTTTGGTACGCAGTATTTT. The encoded protein is CSAPGRTGFGTQYF.

This chain connects TRBV6-6 to TRBJ1-5; D gene ambiguous. The V end was cut by 0 bases, the J end by 0 bases, with 9 bases between. The germline gives CDR1 MNHNY, CDR2 SVGAGI (reference sequence). The CDR3 has 16 residues. The CDR3 sequence is CASSYSTGYSNQPQHF. Written as DNA, the CDR3 is TGTGCCAGCAGTTACTCAACCGGTTATAGCAATCAGCCCCAGCATTTT.

The chain joins TRBV7-9 to TRBJ1-4, with unresolved D. CDR1 and CDR2 (germline): SEHNR, FQNEAQ (reference sequence). The V end lost 5 bases, the J end lost 5 bases, and 21 bases lay between the germline ends. The CDR3 extends over 17 amino acids. The CDR3 protein is CASSPPGSQSVNEKLFF. CDR3 sequence (DNA): TGTGCCAGCAGCCCTCCCGGGAGCCAATCCGTGAATGAAAAACTGTTTTTT.

The sample holds a few counts of this clonotype. The V call is TRBV20-1, the J call TRBJ1-2, with a tentative D call TRBD1 (5 bases). The CDR3 contains 16 residues. Germline CDR1 reads DFQATT; CDR2 reads SNEGSKA (reference sequence). Between the trimmed V and J ends, which lost 6 bases and 3 bases, there was a span of 23 bases. CDR3 in DNA: TGCAGTGCCACGACTGGTGTGGGGGGTCTCGACTATGGCTACACCTTC. As protein: CSATTGVGGLDYGYTF.

The chain links TRBV20-1 to TRBJ1-4; D gene unclear. V dropped 0 bases and J dropped 8 bases, with 28 bases sitting between them. The germline V gene has CDR1 DFQATT and CDR2 SNEGSKA (reference sequence). The CDR3 length is 19 residues. The CDR3 region is CSARDLGRVSVGVREKLFF. Written as DNA, the CDR3 is TGCAGTGCTAGAGATCTGGGAAGGGTATCCGTAGGCGTAAGGGAAAAACTGTTTTTT.

The table lists this clonotype with a few counts. CDR3 in amino acids: CASSYSTPTPNTEAFF. CDR3 nucleotide sequence: TGTGCCAGCAGTTACTCGACTCCGACCCCAAACACTGAAGCTTTCTTT. V and J are TRBV6-5 and TRBJ1-1; the D is unclear. The CDR3 covers 16 residues. Trimming removed 0 bases at V and 2 bases at J, with 13 bases between. Germline loops: CDR1 MNHEY, CDR2 SVGAGI.